These 4 T cell receptor beta chains came from one sample sequenced in a study of blood T cell repertoires in COVID-19. Sequencing was performed with immunoSEQ multiplex PCR; in TCRdb, only in-frame clones are kept and a portion is missing. The sample contains some 82,000 clones, around four fifths of which appear only once. Sequencing was carried out using peripheral blood. Every receptor here comes from a man aged 80 or over with active or convalescent COVID-19.

The CDR3 nucleotides are TGTGCCAGCGGCGGTGCACGGCCGAGCTCCTACGAGCAGTACTTC. Translated: CASGGARPSSYEQYF. The rearrangement joins TRBV28 to TRBJ2-7; D not certain. Trimming cost V 8 bases and J 0 bases, with 17 bases left between them. This CDR3 is built from 15 residues. Per the germline V gene, CDR1 is MDHEN and CDR2 is SYDVKM.

The rearrangement joins TRBV20-1 to TRBJ2-7; possibly TRBD2 for D (6 bases). The CDR3 has 11 residues. Trimming took 1 base from V and 6 from J, leaving 7 bases between them. Looked up from germline, CDR1 is DFQATT and CDR2 is SNEGSKA (reference sequence). The CDR3 nucleotides are TGCAGTGCTAGAGGGGAGGCCGAGCAGTACTTC. Residues: CSARGEAEQYF.

This clone was found once. The rearrangement links TRBV19 to TRBJ2-5; a weak D match, TRBD2 (6 bases). Germline CDR1 reads LNHDA; CDR2 reads SQIVND (reference sequence). The CDR3 is 13 residues long. Deletions cut 3 bases from V and 4 bases from J, with 9 bases between. The CDR3 DNA sequence: TGTGCCAGTAGTATCGGGGGAAGAGAGACCCAGTACTTC. It codes for CASSIGGRETQYF.

The chain joins TRBV19 to TRBJ1-6; D ambiguous. V was shortened by 5 bases and J by 5 bases, with 10 bases between the two germline ends. CDR1 and CDR2 (germline): LNHDA, SQIVND (reference sequence). There are 14 residues in the CDR3. For the CDR3, the DNA is TGTGCCAGTAGTGCCCTGAGAGATAATTCACCCCTCCACTTT. It is translated as CASSALRDNSPLHF.